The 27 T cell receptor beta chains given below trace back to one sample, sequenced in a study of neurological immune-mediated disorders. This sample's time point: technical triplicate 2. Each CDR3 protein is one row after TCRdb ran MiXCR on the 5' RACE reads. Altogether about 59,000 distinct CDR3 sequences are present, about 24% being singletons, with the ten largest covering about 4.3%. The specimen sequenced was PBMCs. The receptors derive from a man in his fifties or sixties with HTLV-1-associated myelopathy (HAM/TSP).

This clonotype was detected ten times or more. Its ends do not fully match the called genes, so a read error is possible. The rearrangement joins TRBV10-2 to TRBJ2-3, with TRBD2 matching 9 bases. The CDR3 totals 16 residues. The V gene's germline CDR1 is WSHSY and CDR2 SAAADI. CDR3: CASSESTSGLTNTQYF. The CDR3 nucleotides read TGCGCCAGCAGTGAGTCGACTAGCGGCCTCACAAATACGCAGTATTTT.

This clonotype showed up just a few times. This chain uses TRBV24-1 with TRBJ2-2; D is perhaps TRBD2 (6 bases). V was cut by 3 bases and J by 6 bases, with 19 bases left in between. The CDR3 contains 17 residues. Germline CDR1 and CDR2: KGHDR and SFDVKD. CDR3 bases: TGTGCCACCAGTGATCCTCAGACTAGGAGGTCTCCCGGGGAGCTGTTTTTT. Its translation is CATSDPQTRRSPGELFF.

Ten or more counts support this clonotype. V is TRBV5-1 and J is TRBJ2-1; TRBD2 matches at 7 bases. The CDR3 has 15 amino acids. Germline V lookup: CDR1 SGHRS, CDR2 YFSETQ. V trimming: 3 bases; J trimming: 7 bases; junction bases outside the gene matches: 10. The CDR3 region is CASSSQPIGGNEQFF. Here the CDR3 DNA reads TGCGCCAGCAGCTCCCAACCTATCGGGGGGAATGAGCAGTTCTTC. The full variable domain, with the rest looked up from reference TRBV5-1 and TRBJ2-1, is KAGVTQTPRYLIKTRGQQVTLSCSPISGHRSVSWYQQTPGQGLQFLFEYFSETQRNKGNFPGRFSGRQFSNSRSEMNVSTLELGDSALYLCASSSQPIGGNEQFFGPGTRLTVL.

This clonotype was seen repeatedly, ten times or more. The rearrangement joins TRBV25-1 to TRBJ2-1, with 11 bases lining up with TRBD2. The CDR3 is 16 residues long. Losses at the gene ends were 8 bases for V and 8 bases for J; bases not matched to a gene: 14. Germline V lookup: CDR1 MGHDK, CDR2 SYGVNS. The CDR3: CASGLNSGRAGHEQFF. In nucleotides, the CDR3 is TGTGCCAGCGGCCTCAATAGCGGGAGGGCCGGGCATGAGCAGTTCTTC.

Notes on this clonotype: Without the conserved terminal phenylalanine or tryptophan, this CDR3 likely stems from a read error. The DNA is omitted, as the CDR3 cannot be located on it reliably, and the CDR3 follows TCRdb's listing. CDR3 protein: CASSLGGYSYEQDL. J is TRBJ2-7 and V is TRBV12-3 or TRBV12-4; the table's D call, TRBD1, was not checked against the DNA. The CDR3 is 14 residues long, ends included.

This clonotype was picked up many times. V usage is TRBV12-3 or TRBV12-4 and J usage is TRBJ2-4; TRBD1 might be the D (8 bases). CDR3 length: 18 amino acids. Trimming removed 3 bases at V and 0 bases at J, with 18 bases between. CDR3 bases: TGTGCCAGCAGTTTCGGACAGGGAGGGACGCCAGCCAAAAACATTCAGTACTTC. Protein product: CASSFGQGGTPAKNIQYF.

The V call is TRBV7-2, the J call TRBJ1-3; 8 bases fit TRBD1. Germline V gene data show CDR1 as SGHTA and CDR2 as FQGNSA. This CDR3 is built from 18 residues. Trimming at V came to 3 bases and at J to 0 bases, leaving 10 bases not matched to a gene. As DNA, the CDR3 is TGTGCCAGCAGCTTGCACCCGACAGGGGACGGCTCTGGAAACACCATATATTTT. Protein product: CASSLHPTGDGSGNTIYF.

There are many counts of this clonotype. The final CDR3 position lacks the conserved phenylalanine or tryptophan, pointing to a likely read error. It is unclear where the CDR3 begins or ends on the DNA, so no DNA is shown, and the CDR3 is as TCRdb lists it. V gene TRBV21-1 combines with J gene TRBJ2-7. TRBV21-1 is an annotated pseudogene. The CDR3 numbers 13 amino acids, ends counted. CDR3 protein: CASSKAVGGTGVL.

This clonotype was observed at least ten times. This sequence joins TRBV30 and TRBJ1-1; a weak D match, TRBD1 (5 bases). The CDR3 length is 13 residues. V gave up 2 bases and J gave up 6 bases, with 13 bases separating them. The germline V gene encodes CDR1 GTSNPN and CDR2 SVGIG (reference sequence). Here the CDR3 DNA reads TGTGCCTGGAGTATAGAGGGGAGGCCTGAAGCTTTCTTT. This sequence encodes CAWSIEGRPEAFF.

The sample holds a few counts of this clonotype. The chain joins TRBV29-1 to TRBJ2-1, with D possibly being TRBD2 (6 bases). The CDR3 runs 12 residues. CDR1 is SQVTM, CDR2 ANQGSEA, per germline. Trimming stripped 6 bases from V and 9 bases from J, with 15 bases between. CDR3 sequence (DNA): TGCAGCGTGGAGCGGGTTTGGGGTGAGCAGTTCTTC. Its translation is CSVERVWGEQFF.

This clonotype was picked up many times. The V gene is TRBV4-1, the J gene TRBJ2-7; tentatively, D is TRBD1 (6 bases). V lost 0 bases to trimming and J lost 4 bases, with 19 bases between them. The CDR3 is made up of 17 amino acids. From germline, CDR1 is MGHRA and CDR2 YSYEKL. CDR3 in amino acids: CASSQEGGGQRPYEQYF. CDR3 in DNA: TGCGCCAGCAGCCAAGAAGGCGGAGGACAGAGACCTTACGAGCAGTACTTC.

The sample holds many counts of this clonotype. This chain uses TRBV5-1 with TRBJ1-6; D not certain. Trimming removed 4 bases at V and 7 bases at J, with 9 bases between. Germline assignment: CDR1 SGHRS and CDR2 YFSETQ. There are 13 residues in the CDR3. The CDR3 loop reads CASSLGRNSPLHF. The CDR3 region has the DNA TGCGCCAGCAGCCTCGGACGGAATTCACCCCTCCACTTT.

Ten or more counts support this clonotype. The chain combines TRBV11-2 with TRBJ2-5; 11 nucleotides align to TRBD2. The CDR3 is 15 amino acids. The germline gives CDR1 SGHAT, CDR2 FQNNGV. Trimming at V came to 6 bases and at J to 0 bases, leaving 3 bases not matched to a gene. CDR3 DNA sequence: TGTGCCAGCAGTCGGACTAGCGGGTACCAAGAGACCCAGTACTTC. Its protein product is CASSRTSGYQETQYF.

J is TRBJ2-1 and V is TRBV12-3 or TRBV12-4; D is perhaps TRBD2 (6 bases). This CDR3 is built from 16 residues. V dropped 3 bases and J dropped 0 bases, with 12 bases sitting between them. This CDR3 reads CASSLASANSYNEQFF. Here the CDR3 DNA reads TGTGCCAGCAGTTTGGCTAGCGCGAACTCCTACAATGAGCAGTTCTTC.

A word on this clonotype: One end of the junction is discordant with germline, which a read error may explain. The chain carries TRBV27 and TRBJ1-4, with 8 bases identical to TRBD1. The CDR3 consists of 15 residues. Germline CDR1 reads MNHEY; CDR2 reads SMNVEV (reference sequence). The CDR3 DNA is TGTGCCTGCAGTCTGACAGGGGCGGAAAATGAAAAACTGTTTTTT. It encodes CACSLTGAENEKLFF.

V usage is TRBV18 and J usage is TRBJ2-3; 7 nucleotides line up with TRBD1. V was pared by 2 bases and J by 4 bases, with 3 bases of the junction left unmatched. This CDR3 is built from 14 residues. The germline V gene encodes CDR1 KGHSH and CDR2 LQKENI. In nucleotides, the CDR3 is TGTGCCAGCTCACCAGCCCAGGGGGCAGATACGCAGTATTTT. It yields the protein CASSPAQGADTQYF.

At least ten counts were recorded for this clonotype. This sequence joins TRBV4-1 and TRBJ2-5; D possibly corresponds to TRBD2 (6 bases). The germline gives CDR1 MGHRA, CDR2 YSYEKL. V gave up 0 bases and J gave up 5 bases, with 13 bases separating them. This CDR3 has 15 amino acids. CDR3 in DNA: TGCGCCAGCAGCCAAGAGGGGCGGGGCACGGAGACCCAGTACTTC. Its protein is CASSQEGRGTETQYF.

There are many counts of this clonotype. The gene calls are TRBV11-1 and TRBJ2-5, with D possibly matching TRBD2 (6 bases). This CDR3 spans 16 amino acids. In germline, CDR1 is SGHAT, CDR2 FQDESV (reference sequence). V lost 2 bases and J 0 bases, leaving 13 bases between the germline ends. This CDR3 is CASSLNGGRYQETQYF. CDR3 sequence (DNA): TGTGCCAGCAGCTTAAATGGGGGGAGGTACCAAGAGACCCAGTACTTC.

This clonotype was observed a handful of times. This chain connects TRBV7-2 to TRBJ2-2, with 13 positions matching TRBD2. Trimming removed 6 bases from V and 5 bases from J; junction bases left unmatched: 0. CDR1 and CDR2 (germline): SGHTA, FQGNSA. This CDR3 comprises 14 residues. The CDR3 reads CASRTSGRTGELFF. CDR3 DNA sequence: TGTGCCAGCAGGACTAGCGGGAGGACCGGGGAGCTGTTTTTT.

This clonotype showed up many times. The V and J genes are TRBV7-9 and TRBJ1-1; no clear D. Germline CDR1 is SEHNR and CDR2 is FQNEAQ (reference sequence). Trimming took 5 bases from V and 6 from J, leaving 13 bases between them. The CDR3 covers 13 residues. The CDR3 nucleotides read TGTGCCAGCAGCCCGGGTATTCTTCCTGAAGCTTTCTTT. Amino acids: CASSPGILPEAFF.

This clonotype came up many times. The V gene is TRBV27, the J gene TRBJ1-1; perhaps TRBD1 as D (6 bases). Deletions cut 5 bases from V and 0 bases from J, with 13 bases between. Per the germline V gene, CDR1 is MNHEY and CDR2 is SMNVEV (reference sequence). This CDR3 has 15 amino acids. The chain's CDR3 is CASSLYRALNTEAFF. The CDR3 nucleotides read TGTGCCAGCAGTCTGTACAGGGCACTGAACACTGAAGCTTTCTTT.

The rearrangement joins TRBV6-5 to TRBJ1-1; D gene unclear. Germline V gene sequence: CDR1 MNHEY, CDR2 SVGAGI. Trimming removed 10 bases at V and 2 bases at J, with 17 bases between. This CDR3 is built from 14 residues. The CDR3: CATRAEPGNTEAFF. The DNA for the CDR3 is TGTGCCACCAGAGCGGAGCCGGGCAACACTGAAGCTTTCTTT.

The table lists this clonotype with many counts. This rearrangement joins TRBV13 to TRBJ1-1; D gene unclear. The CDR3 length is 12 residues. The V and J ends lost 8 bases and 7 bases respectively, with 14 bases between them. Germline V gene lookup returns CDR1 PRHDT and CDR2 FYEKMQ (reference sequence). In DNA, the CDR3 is TGTGCCAGCGGAACCAAGGGCGGTGAAGCTTTCTTT. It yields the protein CASGTKGGEAFF.

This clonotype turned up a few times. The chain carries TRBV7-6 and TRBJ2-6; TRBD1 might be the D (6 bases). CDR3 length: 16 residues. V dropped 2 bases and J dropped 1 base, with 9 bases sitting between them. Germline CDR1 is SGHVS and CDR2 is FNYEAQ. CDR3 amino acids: CASSLTQGSGANVLTF. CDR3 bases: TGTGCCAGCAGCTTAACTCAGGGGTCTGGGGCCAACGTCCTGACTTTC.

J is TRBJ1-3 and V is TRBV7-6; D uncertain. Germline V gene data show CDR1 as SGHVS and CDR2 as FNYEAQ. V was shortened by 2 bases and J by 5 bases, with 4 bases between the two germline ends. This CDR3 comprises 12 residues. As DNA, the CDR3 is TGTGCCAGCAGCTTAACTAGAAACACCATATATTTT. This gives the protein CASSLTRNTIYF. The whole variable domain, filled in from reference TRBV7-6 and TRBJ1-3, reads GAGVSQSPRYKVTKRGQDVALRCDPISGHVSLYWYRQALGQGPEFLTYFNYEAQQDKSGLPNDRFSAERPEGSISTLTIQRTEQRDSAMYRCASSLTRNTIYFGEGSWLTVV.

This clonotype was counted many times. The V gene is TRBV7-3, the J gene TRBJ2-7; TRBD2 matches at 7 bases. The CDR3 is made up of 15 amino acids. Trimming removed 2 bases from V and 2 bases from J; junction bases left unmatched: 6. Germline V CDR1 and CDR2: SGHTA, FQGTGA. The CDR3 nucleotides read TGTGCCAGCAGCTTAGCGGCTAGCGGACCCTACGAGCAGTACTTC. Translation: CASSLAASGPYEQYF.

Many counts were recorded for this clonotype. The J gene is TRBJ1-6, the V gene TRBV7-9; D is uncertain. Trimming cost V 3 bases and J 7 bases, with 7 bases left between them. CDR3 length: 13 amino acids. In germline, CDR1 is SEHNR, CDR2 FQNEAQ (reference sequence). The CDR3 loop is CASSLGGNSPLHF. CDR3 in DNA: TGTGCCAGCAGCTTGGGAGGCAATTCACCCCTCCACTTT.